One sample yielded the 24 T cell receptor beta chains listed below, sequenced in a study of neurological immune-mediated disorders. TCRdb used MiXCR to reprocess the 5' RACE reads, holding one entry per CDR3 protein. Of some 66,000 distinct CDR3 sequences listed, roughly 4.3% were seen once; the top ten hold 6.5% to 7.5%. Sequenced material: PBMCs. These receptors came from a man younger than 45 with multiple sclerosis.

This clonotype was observed many times. The rearrangement links TRBV6-6 to TRBJ1-1, with D possibly TRBD1 on 6 matching bases. This CDR3 comprises 15 residues. Trimming removed 5 bases from V and 5 bases from J, with 18 bases in between. CDR1 is MNHNY and CDR2 is SVGAGI in the germline V gene (reference sequence). In DNA form, the CDR3 reads TGTGCCAGCAGTCCCTCACAGGGTGAGGGGACTGAAGCTTTCTTT. This codes for CASSPSQGEGTEAFF.

This clonotype appeared many times. DNA for the CDR3: TGCAGTGCTAGAGACGTGGGTAATTCACCCCTCCACTTT. It specifies CSARDVGNSPLHF. The chain couples TRBV20-1 to TRBJ1-6; D unresolved. CDR3 length: 13 residues. CDR1 is DFQATT and CDR2 is SNEGSKA in the germline V gene (reference sequence). Trimming pared 0 bases from V and 6 bases from J, leaving 6 bases between.

At least ten counts were recorded for this clonotype. J is TRBJ1-1 and V is TRBV20-1; D perhaps matches TRBD1 (5 bases). The CDR3 has 13 amino acids. Trimming removed 1 base from V and 8 bases from J, with 14 bases in between. Germline V lookup: CDR1 DFQATT, CDR2 SNEGSKA (reference sequence). CDR3 in DNA: TGCAGTGCTAGAGTCGTGACAGAGCTCGAAGCTTTCTTT. Amino acids: CSARVVTELEAFF.

The chain is built from TRBV6-1 and TRBJ1-6, with D unresolved. Trimming took off 5 bases at V and 10 bases at J, with 12 bases between the two ends. Germline-derived CDR1 and CDR2 are MNHNS and SASEGT. There are 13 residues in the CDR3. CDR3 in amino acids: CASSWGKESPLHF. DNA of the CDR3: TGTGCCAGCAGTTGGGGAAAGGAGTCACCCCTCCACTTT.

This clonotype appeared many times. The chain joins TRBV20-1 to TRBJ1-1, with 9 bases aligning to TRBD1. The CDR3 has 13 amino acids. V dropped 6 bases and J dropped 5; count of bases not matched to a gene: 7. Germline CDR1 reads DFQATT; CDR2 reads SNEGSKA (reference sequence). The CDR3 nucleotides are TGCAGTGCCCAGGGACAGGGAGGAACTGAAGCTTTCTTT. This encodes CSAQGQGGTEAFF.

This clonotype was recorded many times. The rearrangement uses TRBV5-1 and TRBJ1-2; 7 bases agree with TRBD1. This CDR3 spans 16 amino acids. Germline CDR1 and CDR2: SGHRS and YFSETQ. The ends lost 4 bases at V and 7 bases at J; junction bases unmatched: 16. CDR3 sequence: CASSPNRIQGRRGYTF. The CDR3, as DNA: TGCGCCAGCAGCCCGAATCGAATACAGGGGCGGCGTGGCTACACCTTC.

This clonotype was picked up a small number of times. The chain is built from TRBV9 and TRBJ1-5, with 7 nucleotides matching TRBD1. CDR1 and CDR2 (germline): SGDLS, YYNGEE. The CDR3 extends over 15 amino acids. With V trimmed by 0 bases and J by 5 bases, 5 bases remained unmatched. CDR3 nucleotide sequence: TGTGCCAGCAGCGTAGGTGGGCAGGGGGATCAGCCCCAGCATTTT. It specifies CASSVGGQGDQPQHF.

At least ten counts were recorded for this clonotype. The chain uses TRBV6-1 and TRBJ1-5, with D uncertain. Trimming took off 6 bases at V and 11 bases at J, with 17 bases between the two ends. The CDR3 extends over 13 amino acids. Germline values: CDR1 MNHNS, CDR2 SASEGT. In DNA form, the CDR3 reads TGTGCCAGCAGGGAGTCTACTATCACGGCCCAGCATTTT. This encodes CASRESTITAQHF.

This clonotype was found many times. This chain connects TRBV14 to TRBJ1-1; D call uncertain. Germline CDR1 and CDR2: SGHDN and FVKESK. The CDR3 length is 12 residues. Trimming shortened V by 4 bases and J by 8 bases, and 11 bases separated the two germline ends. The CDR3: CASSLPDGEAFF. Written as DNA, the CDR3 is TGTGCCAGCAGCCTCCCGGACGGCGAAGCTTTCTTT.

The table lists this clonotype with many counts. The chain recombines TRBV9 with TRBJ1-1; D not certain. The length of the CDR3 is 15 residues. Germline V gene data show CDR1 as SGDLS and CDR2 as YYNGEE. The V and J ends lost 4 bases and 0 bases respectively, with 13 bases between them. CDR3 sequence: CASSLTRFMNTEAFF. The CDR3, as DNA: TGTGCCAGCAGCCTCACTAGATTCATGAACACTGAAGCTTTCTTT.

This clonotype was counted many times. A much larger clone lies one base from this, so it may be a read error. V is TRBV12-3 or TRBV12-4 and J is TRBJ1-1, with D hard to call. Trimming left V 3 bases short and J 0 bases short, with 8 bases between. The CDR3 is 14 amino acids. The CDR3 here is CASSLRNLNTEAFF. CDR3 sequence (DNA): TGTGCCAGCAGTTTGCGGAACCTGAACACTGAAGCTTTCTTT.

There are a few counts of this clonotype. This chain links TRBV7-9 with TRBJ1-6, with TRBD1 identical over 9 bases. The CDR3 totals 14 residues. Losses at the gene ends were 3 bases for V and 7 bases for J; bases not matched to a gene: 1. The germline gives CDR1 SEHNR, CDR2 FQNEAQ (reference sequence). This CDR3 is CASSFGTGNSPLHF. The CDR3 bases are TGTGCCAGCAGCTTTGGGACAGGGAATTCACCCCTCCACTTT.

The V call is TRBV20-1, the J call TRBJ2-1, with D perhaps TRBD1 (6 bases). Trimming shortened V by 6 bases and J by 4 bases, and 19 bases separated the two germline ends. The CDR3 runs to 15 residues. CDR1 and CDR2 (germline): DFQATT, SNEGSKA (reference sequence). This chain's CDR3 is CSAPGTPGGYNEQFF. The CDR3 DNA sequence: TGCAGTGCACCAGGGACACCTGGGGGTTACAATGAGCAGTTCTTC.

The chain couples TRBV4-2 to TRBJ2-3; TRBD2 agrees at 7 bases. Germline CDR1 reads LGHNA; CDR2 reads YNFKEQ. This CDR3 contains 15 residues. The V and J ends lost 4 bases and 0 bases, in that order; junction bases with no gene match: 4. The CDR3: CASSPAGLSTDTQYF. As DNA, the CDR3 is TGTGCCAGCAGCCCGGCGGGACTAAGCACAGATACGCAGTATTTT.

This clonotype appeared many times. CDR3 residues: CSVLWTGRRTEAFF. CDR3 nucleotide sequence: TGCAGCGTTCTTTGGACAGGGAGGCGAACTGAAGCTTTCTTT. The chain combines TRBV29-1 with TRBJ1-1, with 8 bases lining up with TRBD1. CDR1 and CDR2 from the germline V gene are SQVTM and ANQGSEA. The trim removed 5 bases at V and 5 bases at J, leaving 10 bases unmatched. The CDR3 is 14 residues long. Supplemented by reference TRBV29-1 and TRBJ1-1, the full variable domain reads SAVISQKPSRDICQRGTSLTIQCQVDSQVTMMFWYRQQPGQSLTLIATANQGSEATYESGFVIDKFPISRPNLTFSTLTVSNMSPEDSSIYLCSVLWTGRRTEAFFGQGTRLTVV.

This clonotype was recorded many times. CDR3 region: CASSIDRAYNEQFF. CDR3 in DNA: TGCGCCAGCAGCATAGACAGGGCATACAATGAGCAGTTCTTC. The J gene is TRBJ2-1, the V gene TRBV5-1, with TRBD1 identical over 7 bases. V dropped 4 bases and J dropped 4; count of bases not matched to a gene: 5. Germline loops: CDR1 SGHRS, CDR2 YFSETQ. The length of the CDR3 is 14 residues.

This clonotype was counted many times. The CDR3 nucleotides read TGTGCCAGCAGCCAAGATCAGGGTTATTCACCCCTCCACTTT. Amino acid sequence: CASSQDQGYSPLHF. The chain recombines TRBV14 with TRBJ1-6; the D gene is possibly TRBD1 (5 bases). With 0 bases removed from V and 8 bases from J, the gap between germline ends came to 8 bases. CDR1 and CDR2 (germline): SGHDN, FVKESK. The CDR3 consists of 14 residues. The full variable domain, completed using reference TRBV14 and TRBJ1-6, is EAGVTQFPSHSVIEKGQTVTLRCDPISGHDNLYWYRRVMGKEIKFLLHFVKESKQDESGMPNNRFLAERTGGTYSTLKVQPAELEDSGVYFCASSQDQGYSPLHFGNGTRLTVT.

This clonotype appeared many times. V gene TRBV5-5 combines with J gene TRBJ2-1; D gene ambiguous. The CDR3 has 15 amino acids. Germline CDR1 is SGHKS and CDR2 is YYEKEE (reference sequence). V was trimmed by 4 bases and J by 9 bases, leaving 20 bases between them. The CDR3 DNA follows: TGTGCCAGCAGCCCCTGGAAGGGCTCCGGCGGTGAGCAGTTCTTC. Translated, it gives CASSPWKGSGGEQFF.

For this clonotype: The germline gene is not matched at one end of the junction; a read error may be the cause. This rearrangement joins TRBV12-3 or TRBV12-4 to TRBJ2-1; 7 nucleotides line up with TRBD1. The CDR3 loop spans 13 amino acids. DNA for the CDR3: TGTGTCAGCAGTTATACAGGGGTAGGTGAGCAGTTCTTC. Protein product: CVSSYTGVGEQFF.

This clonotype was seen repeatedly, ten times or more. V and J are TRBV20-1 and TRBJ2-3; no clear D. Trimming left V 2 bases short and J 4 bases short, with 16 bases between. The germline gives CDR1 DFQATT, CDR2 SNEGSKA (reference sequence). The CDR3 runs to 15 residues. The CDR3 region is CSARRSFTTADTQYF. The CDR3 bases are TGCAGTGCTAGACGGTCCTTTACGACGGCAGATACGCAGTATTTT.

This clonotype was picked up one time. V and J are TRBV7-9 and TRBJ1-2; D is possibly TRBD1 (5 bases). Germline values: CDR1 SEHNR, CDR2 FQNEAQ (reference sequence). CDR3 size: 16 residues. Deletions cut 5 bases from V and 6 bases from J, with 22 bases between. Written as DNA, the CDR3 is TGTGCCAGCAGCCCCGTCCTCCTGCCTGGGGGGGATGGCTACACCTTC. Its translation: CASSPVLLPGGDGYTF.

This clonotype was recorded a few times. The chain joins TRBV6-1 to TRBJ1-2; TRBD1 agrees at 7 bases. Germline-derived CDR1 and CDR2 are MNHNS and SASEGT. V was clipped by 4 bases and J by 2 bases; unmatched bases: 7. The CDR3 spans 15 residues. CDR3 in DNA: TGTGCCAGCAGTGGGTCGGGACAGCTAAACTATGGCTACACCTTC. This encodes CASSGSGQLNYGYTF.

This chain links TRBV6-5 with TRBJ1-3, with 9 bases matching TRBD1. The CDR3 runs 17 residues. Germline V lookup: CDR1 MNHEY, CDR2 SVGAGI. After removal of 10 bases from V and 0 bases from J, the junction contained 13 bases not matched to a gene. CDR3 sequence: CATCKGQGPRSGNTIYF. Written as DNA, the CDR3 is TGTGCCACATGTAAAGGACAGGGGCCCCGCTCTGGAAACACCATATATTTT.

This clonotype was seen a handful of times. The chain employs TRBV9 and TRBJ2-5, with 7 bases matching TRBD2. The CDR3 length is 13 residues. The V gene end was trimmed by 7 bases and the J gene end by 5 bases; junction bases not matched to a gene: 8. Germline assignment: CDR1 SGDLS and CDR2 YYNGEE. CDR3 bases: TGTGCCAGCGGAATCCCGGGGGGTGAGACCCAGTACTTC. Protein sequence: CASGIPGGETQYF.